This T cell receptor beta chain stems from a study of Ad26.COV2.S vaccination and SARS-CoV-2 variants. Study-level information: Participant was drawn from the COV1001 Ad26.COV2.S trial arm. Intramuscular Ad26.COV2.S doses were given once or twice, 56 days apart. Whole-study findings and limits: Vaccine recipients and placebo recipients showed similar non-spike TCR breadth. Breadth, reportedly substantial, characterized the spike-specific CD8+ and CD4+ T cell responses after vaccination.

Repertoires were generated with immunoSEQ multiplex PCR, while TCRdb's copy carries only in-frame clones and drops some. The sample carries some 400,000 clones, around 89% recorded once. The V gene's germline CDR1 is KGHSH and CDR2 LQKENI. Trimming cost V 1 base and J 9 bases, with 16 bases left between them. The CDR3 is 15 residues long. To note about this clone: Its antigen is as yet unknown.

Treatment indicated: some 20 received Ad26.COV2.S at low or high dose, single or two shots; 5 received placebo; per-sample allocation not given. Sampling took place 63 days after the first vaccine or placebo injection. The chain uses TRBV18 and TRBJ2-4; no firm D call. This sequence originates from a person aged 18 to 59 who received the Ad26.COV2.S COVID-19 vaccine or a placebo. This sample comprised peripheral blood, obtained in a trial of Ad26.COV2.S vaccine versus placebo. The CDR3 region has the DNA TGTGCCAGCTCACCACAAACCCTTATGGAGAGCATTCAGTACTTC. Protein: CASSPQTLMESIQYF.